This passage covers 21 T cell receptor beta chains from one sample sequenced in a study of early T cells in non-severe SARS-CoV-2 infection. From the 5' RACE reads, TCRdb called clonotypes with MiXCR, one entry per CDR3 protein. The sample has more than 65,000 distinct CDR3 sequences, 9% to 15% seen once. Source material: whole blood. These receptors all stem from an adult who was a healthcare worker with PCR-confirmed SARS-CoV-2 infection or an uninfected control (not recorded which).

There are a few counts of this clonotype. The CDR3 here is CASNSYPSPLHF. The CDR3, as DNA: TGTGCCAGCAACTCCTATCCTTCACCCCTCCACTTT. The chain has TRBV28 and TRBJ1-6; D not certain. Germline-derived CDR1 and CDR2 are MDHEN and SYDVKM. The length of the CDR3 is 12 residues. The V end lost 7 bases, the J end lost 9 bases, and 10 bases lay between the germline ends.

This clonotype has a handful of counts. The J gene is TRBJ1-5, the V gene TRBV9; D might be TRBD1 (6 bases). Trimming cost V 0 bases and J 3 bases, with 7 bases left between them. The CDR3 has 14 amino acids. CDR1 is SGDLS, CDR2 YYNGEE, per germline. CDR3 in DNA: TGTGCCAGCAGCGTAGGACAGGTCAATCAGCCCCAGCATTTT. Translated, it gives CASSVGQVNQPQHF.

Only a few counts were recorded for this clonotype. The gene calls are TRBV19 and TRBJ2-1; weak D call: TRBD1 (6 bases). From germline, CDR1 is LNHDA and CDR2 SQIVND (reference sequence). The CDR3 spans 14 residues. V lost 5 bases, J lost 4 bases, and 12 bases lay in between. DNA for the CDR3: TGTGCCAGTAGTGCCCAACAGGGATACAATGAGCAGTTCTTC. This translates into CASSAQQGYNEQFF. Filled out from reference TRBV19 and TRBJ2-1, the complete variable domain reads DGGITQSPKYLFRKEGQNVTLSCEQNLNHDAMYWYRQDPGQGLRLIYYSQIVNDFQKGDIAEGYSVSREKKESFPLTVTSAQKNPTAFYLCASSAQQGYNEQFFGPGTRLTVL.

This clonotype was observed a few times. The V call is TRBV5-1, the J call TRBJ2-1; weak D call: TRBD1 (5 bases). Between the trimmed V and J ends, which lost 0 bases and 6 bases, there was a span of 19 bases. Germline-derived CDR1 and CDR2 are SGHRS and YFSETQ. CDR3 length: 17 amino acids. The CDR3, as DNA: TGCGCCAGCAGCTTGGGGGGCGGCCTCCATCTCGGCAATGAGCAGTTCTTC. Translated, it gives CASSLGGGLHLGNEQFF.

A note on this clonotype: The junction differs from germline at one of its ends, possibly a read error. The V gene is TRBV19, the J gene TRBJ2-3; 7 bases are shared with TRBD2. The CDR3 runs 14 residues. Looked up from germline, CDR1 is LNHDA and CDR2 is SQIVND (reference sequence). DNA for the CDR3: TGTGCCAGCAGTAGCGGGTCGAGCACAGATACGCAGTATTTT. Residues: CASSSGSSTDTQYF. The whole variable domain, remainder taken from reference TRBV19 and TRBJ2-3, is DGGITQSPKYLFRKEGQNVTLSCEQNLNHDAMYWYRQDPGQGLRLIYYSQIVNDFQKGDIAEGYSVSREKKESFPLTVTSAQKNPTAFYLCASSSGSSTDTQYFGPGTRLTVL.

The CDR3 DNA sequence: TGCGCCAGCAGCCAAGCAGGGATGGGGGAGCAGTTCTTC. This sequence encodes CASSQAGMGEQFF. V usage is TRBV4-1 and J usage is TRBJ2-1, with D perhaps matching TRBD1 (5 bases). The V and J ends lost 1 base and 10 bases respectively, with 11 bases between them. CDR1 and CDR2 (germline): MGHRA, YSYEKL. This CDR3 is built from 13 residues.

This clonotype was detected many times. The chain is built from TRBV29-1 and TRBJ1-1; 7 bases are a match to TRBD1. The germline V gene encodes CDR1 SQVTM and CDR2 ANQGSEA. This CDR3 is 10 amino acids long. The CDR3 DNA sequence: TGCAGTTCCAGGGGGACTGAAGCTTTCTTT. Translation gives CSSRGTEAFF. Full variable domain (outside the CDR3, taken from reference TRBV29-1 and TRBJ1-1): SAVISQKPSRDICQRGTSLTIQCQVDSQVTMMFWYRQQPGQSLTLIATANQGSEATYESGFVIDKFPISRPNLTFSTLTVSNMSPEDSSIYLCSSRGTEAFFGQGTRLTVV.

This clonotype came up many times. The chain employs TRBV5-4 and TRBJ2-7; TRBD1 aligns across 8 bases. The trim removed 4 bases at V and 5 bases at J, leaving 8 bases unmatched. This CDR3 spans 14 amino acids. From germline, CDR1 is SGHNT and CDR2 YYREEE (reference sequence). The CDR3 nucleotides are TGTGCCAGCAGCCGGGACACAGGGGGTCACGAGCAGTACTTC. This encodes CASSRDTGGHEQYF.

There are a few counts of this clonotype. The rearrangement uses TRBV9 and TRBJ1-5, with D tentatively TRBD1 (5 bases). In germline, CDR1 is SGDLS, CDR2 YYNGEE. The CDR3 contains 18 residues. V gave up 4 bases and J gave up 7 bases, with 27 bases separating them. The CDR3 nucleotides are TGTGCCAGCAGCTCGAGGCAGGACCGAAGGGACGTTGGACAGCCCCAGCATTTT. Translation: CASSSRQDRRDVGQPQHF. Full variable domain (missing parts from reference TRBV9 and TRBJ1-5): DSGVTQTPKHLITATGQRVTLRCSPRSGDLSVYWYQQSLDQGLQFLIQYYNGEERAKGNILERFSAQQFPDLHSELNLSSLELGDSALYFCASSSRQDRRDVGQPQHFGDGTRLSIL.

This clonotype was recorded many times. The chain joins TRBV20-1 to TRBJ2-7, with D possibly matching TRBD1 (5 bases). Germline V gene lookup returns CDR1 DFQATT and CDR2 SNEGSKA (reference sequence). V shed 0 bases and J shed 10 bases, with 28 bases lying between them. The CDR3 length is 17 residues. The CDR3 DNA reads TGCAGTGCTAGAGACCCGAAAATGAGACAGAGCTTACGAGAACAGTACTTC. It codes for CSARDPKMRQSLREQYF.

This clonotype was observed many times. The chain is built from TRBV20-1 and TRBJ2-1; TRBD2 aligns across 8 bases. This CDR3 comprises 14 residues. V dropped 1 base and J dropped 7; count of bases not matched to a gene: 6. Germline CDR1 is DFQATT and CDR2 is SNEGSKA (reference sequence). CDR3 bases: TGCAGTGCTAGAGGAAGCGGGAGAGTTAATGAGCAGTTCTTC. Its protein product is CSARGSGRVNEQFF.

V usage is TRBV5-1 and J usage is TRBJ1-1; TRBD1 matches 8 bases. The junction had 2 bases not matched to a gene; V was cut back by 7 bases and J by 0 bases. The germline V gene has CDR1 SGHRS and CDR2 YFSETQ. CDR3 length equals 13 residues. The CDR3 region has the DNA TGCGCCAGCCGGACAGGGTTGAACACTGAAGCTTTCTTT. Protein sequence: CASRTGLNTEAFF.

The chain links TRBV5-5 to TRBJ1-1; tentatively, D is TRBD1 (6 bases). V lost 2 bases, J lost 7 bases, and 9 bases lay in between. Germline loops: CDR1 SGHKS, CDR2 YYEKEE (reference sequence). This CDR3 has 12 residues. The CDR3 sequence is CASSLQGNEAFF. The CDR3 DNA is TGTGCCAGCAGCTTACAGGGTAATGAAGCTTTCTTT.

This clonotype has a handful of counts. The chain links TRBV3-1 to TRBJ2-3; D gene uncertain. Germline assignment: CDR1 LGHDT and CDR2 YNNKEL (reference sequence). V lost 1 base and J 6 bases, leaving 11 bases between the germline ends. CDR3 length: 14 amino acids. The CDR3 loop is CASSQVGPPDTQYF. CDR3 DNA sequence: TGTGCCAGCAGCCAAGTTGGTCCCCCCGATACGCAGTATTTT.

In nucleotides, the CDR3 is TGTGCCAGCACCGCGCCCACTAGCGGGAGAATTGAGCAGTTCTTC. Its translation is CASTAPTSGRIEQFF. The V and J genes are TRBV7-9 and TRBJ2-1; 11 nucleotides match TRBD2. The CDR3 contains 15 residues. Trimming took 7 bases from V and 9 from J; bases not matched to a gene: 11. CDR1 and CDR2 from the germline V gene are SEHNR and FQNEAQ (reference sequence).

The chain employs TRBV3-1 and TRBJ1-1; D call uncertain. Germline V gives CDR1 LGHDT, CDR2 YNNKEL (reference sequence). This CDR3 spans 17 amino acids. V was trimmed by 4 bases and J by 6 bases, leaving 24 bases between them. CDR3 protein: CASSPRKGGSLSAEAFF. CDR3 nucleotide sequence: TGTGCCAGCAGCCCTCGGAAGGGAGGGTCCCTATCGGCTGAAGCTTTCTTT.

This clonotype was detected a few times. The CDR3 reads CASSTAGPTDTQYF. CDR3 bases: TGTGCCAGCAGCACAGCGGGACCCACAGATACGCAGTATTTT. V gene TRBV7-3 combines with J gene TRBJ2-3; the match to TRBD2 covers 7 bases. Germline V gene data show CDR1 as SGHTA and CDR2 as FQGTGA. This CDR3 comprises 14 residues. J gave up 2 bases and V 5 bases, and 4 bases lay outside the gene matches.

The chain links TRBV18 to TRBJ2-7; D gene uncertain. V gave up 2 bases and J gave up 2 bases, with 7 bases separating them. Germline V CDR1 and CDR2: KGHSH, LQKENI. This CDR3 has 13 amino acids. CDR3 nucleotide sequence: TGTGCCAGCTCACCATCCGATACCTACGAGCAGTACTTC. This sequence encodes CASSPSDTYEQYF. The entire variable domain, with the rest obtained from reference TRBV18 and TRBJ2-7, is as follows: NAGVMQNPRHLVRRRGQEARLRCSPMKGHSHVYWYRQLPEEGLKFMVYLQKENIIDESGMPKERFSAEFPKEGPSILRIQQVVRGDSAAYFCASSPSDTYEQYFGPGTRLTVT.

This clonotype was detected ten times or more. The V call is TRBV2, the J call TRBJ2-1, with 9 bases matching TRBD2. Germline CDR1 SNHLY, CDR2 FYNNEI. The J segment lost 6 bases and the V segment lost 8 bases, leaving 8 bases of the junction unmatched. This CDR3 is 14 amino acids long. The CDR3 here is CASGRTSGFNEQFF. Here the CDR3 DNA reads TGTGCCAGCGGGCGAACTAGCGGGTTCAATGAGCAGTTCTTC. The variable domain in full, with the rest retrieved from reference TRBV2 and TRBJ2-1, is EPEVTQTPSHQVTQMGQEVILRCVPISNHLYFYWYRQILGQKVEFLVSFYNNEISEKSEIFDDQFSVERPDGSNFTLKIRSTKLEDSAMYFCASGRTSGFNEQFFGPGTRLTVL.

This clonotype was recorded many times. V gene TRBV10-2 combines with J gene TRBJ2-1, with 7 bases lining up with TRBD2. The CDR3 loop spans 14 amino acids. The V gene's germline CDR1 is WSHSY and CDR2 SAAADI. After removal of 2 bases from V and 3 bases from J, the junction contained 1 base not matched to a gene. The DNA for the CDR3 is TGCGCCAGCAGTGAGCCTAGCGGCTACAATGAGCAGTTCTTC. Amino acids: CASSEPSGYNEQFF.

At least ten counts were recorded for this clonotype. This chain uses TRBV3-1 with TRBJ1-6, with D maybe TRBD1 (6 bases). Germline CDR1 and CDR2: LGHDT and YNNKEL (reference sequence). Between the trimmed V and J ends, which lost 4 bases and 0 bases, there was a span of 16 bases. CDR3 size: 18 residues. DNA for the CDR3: TGTGCCAGCAGCCGGAAGACAGGCCAGAGCTCCTATAATTCACCCCTCCACTTT. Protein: CASSRKTGQSSYNSPLHF.